These 16 T cell receptor beta chains were all obtained from the same sample, sequenced in a study of blood T cells in healthy people across ages. Sample-barcoded 5' priming and a J-beta primer mix drove a second PCR of 7 to 11 cycles. TCRdb analysed the 5' RACE reads with MiXCR anew, one entry per CDR3 protein. The repertoire has about 1.4 million distinct CDR3 sequences, approximately 59% of them found once; the top ten carry over 6.5%. Sample: blood. The receptors derive from a man between 18 and 29 years old in good health.

The chain is built from TRBV15 and TRBJ2-1; 8 bases agree with TRBD1. With the DNA end fitting TRBJ2-7 better, the J assignment may be wrong. From germline, CDR1 is LNHNV and CDR2 YYDKDF (reference sequence). The CDR3 extends over 15 amino acids. The CDR3 coding sequence is TGTGCCACCAGCAAAGTTATGGGACAGGACAATGAGCAGTACTTC. Translation: CATSKVMGQDNEQYF.

The chain employs TRBV12-3 or TRBV12-4 and TRBJ2-1; TRBD2 aligns across 7 bases. The CDR3 has 17 residues. After removal of 5 bases from V and 4 bases from J, the junction contained 14 bases not matched to a gene. The CDR3 DNA follows: TGTGCCAGCAGTAGAAGCGGGACGTACCCAACGTACAATGAGCAGTTCTTC. Translation gives CASSRSGTYPTYNEQFF.

This clonotype was counted only a few times. The chain carries TRBV2 and TRBJ2-5; no clear D gene. This CDR3 comprises 11 residues. Germline CDR1 reads SNHLY; CDR2 reads FYNNEI. V gave up 8 bases and J gave up 6 bases, with 10 bases separating them. This chain's CDR3 is CASSSIKTQYF. The DNA for the CDR3 is TGTGCCAGCTCCTCGATAAAGACCCAGTACTTC.

This clonotype showed up just once. This sequence joins TRBV3-1 and TRBJ2-3; D is perhaps TRBD2 (6 bases). CDR1 and CDR2 from the germline V gene are LGHDT and YNNKEL (reference sequence). The CDR3 runs 15 residues. The ends were cut back, 1 base at V and 5 bases at J, with 13 bases in the middle. The CDR3 region is CASSQVYGSVDTQYF. CDR3 coding DNA: TGTGCCAGCAGCCAAGTTTACGGGAGCGTAGATACGCAGTATTTT.

The V gene is TRBV20-1, the J gene TRBJ2-5, with TRBD2 matching over 13 bases. V gave up 5 bases and J gave up 5 bases; unmatched junction bases: 8. The CDR3 loop spans 15 amino acids. CDR1 and CDR2 (germline): DFQATT, SNEGSKA (reference sequence). This CDR3 is CSASPGTSGVETQYF. The DNA of the CDR3 is TGCAGTGCTTCCCCGGGGACTAGCGGGGTTGAGACCCAGTACTTC.

The V gene is TRBV9, the J gene TRBJ2-4; perhaps TRBD2 as D (6 bases). The DNA end is a closer match to TRBJ2-7, so the J assignment may be wrong. CDR3 length: 15 residues. CDR1 and CDR2 (germline): SGDLS, YYNGEE. The CDR3, as DNA: TGTGCCAGCAGCGACCCAGCGGGTGGGGTTTCCGAGCAGTACTTC. Protein product: CASSDPAGGVSEQYF.

This clonotype was counted only a few times. The gene calls are TRBV9 and TRBJ2-1; 10 bases match TRBD2. The J call could be wrong; TRBJ2-7 is a better fit for the DNA end. The CDR3 is 18 residues long. Germline CDR1 SGDLS, CDR2 YYNGEE. The CDR3 is CASSVLAGEGGAYNEQYF. Written as DNA, the CDR3 is TGTGCCAGCAGCGTACTAGCGGGAGAGGGGGGTGCCTACAATGAGCAGTACTTC.

V usage is TRBV11-2 and J usage is TRBJ2-5; 9 nucleotides align to TRBD2. Trimming cost V 0 bases and J 1 base; bases outside gene matches: 3. The CDR3 contains 16 residues. The germline V gene encodes CDR1 SGHAT and CDR2 FQNNGV. CDR3 amino acids: CASSLEGLAFQETQYF. The CDR3 nucleotides read TGTGCCAGCAGCTTAGAAGGACTAGCGTTCCAAGAGACCCAGTACTTC.

The chain carries TRBV6-2 or TRBV6-3 and TRBJ2-6; possible D gene TRBD1, 5 bases. V dropped 2 bases and J dropped 0 bases, with 26 bases sitting between them. CDR3 length: 22 residues. The germline V gene has CDR1 MNHEY and CDR2 SVGEGT. The CDR3 sequence is CASSYIRVRADTHRSGANVLTF. The CDR3 nucleotides read TGTGCCAGCAGTTACATTCGAGTTCGGGCGGACACCCATCGCTCTGGGGCCAACGTCCTGACTTTC.

V and J are TRBV4-1 and TRBJ1-1; D gene uncertain. This CDR3 contains 13 residues. V was pared by 0 bases and J by 6 bases, with 8 bases between. Germline CDR1 and CDR2: MGHRA and YSYEKL. The CDR3 protein is CASSQEVLAEAFF. The CDR3 coding sequence is TGCGCCAGCAGCCAAGAGGTACTGGCTGAAGCTTTCTTT.

V is TRBV29-1 and J is TRBJ2-1; TRBD1 might be the D (5 bases). The CDR3 is 12 residues long. The germline V gene encodes CDR1 SQVTM and CDR2 ANQGSEA. Trimming removed 6 bases from V and 6 bases from J, with 12 bases in between. The CDR3 region is CSVEQAPNEQFF. The DNA of the CDR3 is TGCAGCGTAGAACAGGCACCCAATGAGCAGTTCTTC.

The chain carries TRBV12-3 or TRBV12-4 and TRBJ2-2, with 13 bases that match TRBD2. J gave up 3 bases and V 11 bases, and 0 bases lay outside the gene matches. This CDR3 has 13 residues. The CDR3 reads CAGLAGDTGELFF. CDR3 coding DNA: TGTGCCGGACTAGCGGGAGACACCGGGGAGCTGTTTTTT.

This chain joins TRBV27 and TRBJ1-1; tentatively, D is TRBD1 (5 bases). V was shortened by 6 bases and J by 1 base, with 15 bases between the two germline ends. Germline CDR1 and CDR2: MNHEY and SMNVEV (reference sequence). The CDR3 is made up of 15 amino acids. In DNA form, the CDR3 reads TGTGCCAGCAGACACCGGACGGACAAGAACACTGAAGCTTTCTTT. Amino acids: CASRHRTDKNTEAFF.

The chain recombines TRBV6-1 with TRBJ2-7; a weak D match, TRBD1 (5 bases). Between the trimmed V and J ends, which lost 7 bases and 0 bases, there was a span of 10 bases. The germline V gene has CDR1 MNHNS and CDR2 SASEGT. There are 13 residues in the CDR3. CDR3 in amino acids: CASTDSLSYEQYF. CDR3 DNA: TGTGCCAGCACCGACAGCCTCTCCTACGAGCAGTACTTC.

V and J are TRBV20-1 and TRBJ1-5; tentative D call: TRBD1 (6 bases). The CDR3 length is 14 residues. Germline V lookup: CDR1 DFQATT, CDR2 SNEGSKA (reference sequence). V lost 5 bases and J lost 4, with 15 bases in between. The CDR3 coding sequence is TGCAGTGCTCTCGGGTGGGGGCAAAATCAGCCCCAGCATTTT. Its translation is CSALGWGQNQPQHF.

This chain joins TRBV21-1 and TRBJ1-5; TRBD1 is the table's D call and was not checked against the DNA. TRBV21-1 is labeled a pseudogene. The CDR3 length is 19 residues. CDR3 sequence reads: CASSTLQSGTGGLYQPQHF. In DNA form, the CDR3 reads TGTGCCAGCAGCACTCTTCAGAGCGGGACAGGGGGCTTATACCAGCCCCAGCATTTT.